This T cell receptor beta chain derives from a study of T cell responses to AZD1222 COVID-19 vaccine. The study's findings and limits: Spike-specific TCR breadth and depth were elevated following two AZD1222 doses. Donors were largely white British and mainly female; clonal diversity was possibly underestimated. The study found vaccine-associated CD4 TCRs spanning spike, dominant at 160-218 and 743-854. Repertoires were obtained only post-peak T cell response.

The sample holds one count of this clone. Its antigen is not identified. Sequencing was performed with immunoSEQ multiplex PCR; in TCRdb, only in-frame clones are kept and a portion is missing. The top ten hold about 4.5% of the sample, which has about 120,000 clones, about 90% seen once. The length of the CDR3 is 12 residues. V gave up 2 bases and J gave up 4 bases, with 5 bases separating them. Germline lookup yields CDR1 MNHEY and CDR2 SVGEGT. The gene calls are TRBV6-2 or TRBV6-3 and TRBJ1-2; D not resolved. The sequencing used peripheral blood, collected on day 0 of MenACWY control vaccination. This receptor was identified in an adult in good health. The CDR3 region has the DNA TGTGCCAGCAGTTACCCGGGCTATGGCTACACCTTC. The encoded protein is CASSYPGYGYTF.